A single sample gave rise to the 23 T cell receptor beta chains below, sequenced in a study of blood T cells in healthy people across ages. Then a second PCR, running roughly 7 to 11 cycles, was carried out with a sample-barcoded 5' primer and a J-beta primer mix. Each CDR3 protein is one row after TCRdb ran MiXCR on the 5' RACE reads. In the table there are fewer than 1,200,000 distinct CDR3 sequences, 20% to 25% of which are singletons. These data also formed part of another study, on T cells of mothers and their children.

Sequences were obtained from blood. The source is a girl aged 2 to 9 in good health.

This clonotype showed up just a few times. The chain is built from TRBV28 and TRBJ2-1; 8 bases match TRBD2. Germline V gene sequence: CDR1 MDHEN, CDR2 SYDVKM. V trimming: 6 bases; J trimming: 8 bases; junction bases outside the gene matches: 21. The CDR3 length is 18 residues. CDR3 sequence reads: CASRLLAGWGEGLYEQFF. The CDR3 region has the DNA TGTGCCAGCAGATTGCTAGCGGGTTGGGGAGAGGGGCTATATGAGCAGTTCTTC.

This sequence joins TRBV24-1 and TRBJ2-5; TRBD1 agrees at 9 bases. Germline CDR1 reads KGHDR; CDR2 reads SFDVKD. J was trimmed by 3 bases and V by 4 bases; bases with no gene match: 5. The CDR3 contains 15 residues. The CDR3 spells CATSDIGTGKETQYF. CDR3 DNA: TGTGCCACCAGTGACATCGGGACAGGGAAAGAGACCCAGTACTTC.

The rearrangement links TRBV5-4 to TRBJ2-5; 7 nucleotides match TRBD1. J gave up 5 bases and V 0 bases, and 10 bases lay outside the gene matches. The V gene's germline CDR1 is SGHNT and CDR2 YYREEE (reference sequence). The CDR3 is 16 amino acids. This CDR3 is CASSLVGQGEGETQYF. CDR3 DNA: TGTGCCAGCAGCTTGGTTGGTCAGGGGGAAGGGGAGACCCAGTACTTC. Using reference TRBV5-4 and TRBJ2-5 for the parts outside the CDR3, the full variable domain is ETGVTQSPTHLIKTRGQQVTLRCSSQSGHNTVSWYQQALGQGPQFIFQYYREEENGRGNFPPRFSGLQFPNYSSELNVNALELDDSALYLCASSLVGQGEGETQYFGPGTRLLVL.

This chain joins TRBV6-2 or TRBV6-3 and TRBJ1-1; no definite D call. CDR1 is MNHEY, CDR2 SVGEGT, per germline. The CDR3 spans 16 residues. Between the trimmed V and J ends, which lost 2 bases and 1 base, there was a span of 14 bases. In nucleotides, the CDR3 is TGTGCCAGCAGTTACGAGGCGGCCCATGGGAACACTGAAGCTTTCTTT. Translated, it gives CASSYEAAHGNTEAFF.

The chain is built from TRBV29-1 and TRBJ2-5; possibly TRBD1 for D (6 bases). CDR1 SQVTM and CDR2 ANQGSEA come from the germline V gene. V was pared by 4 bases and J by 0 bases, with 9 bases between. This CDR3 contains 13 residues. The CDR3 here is CSVARQDQETQYF. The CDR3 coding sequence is TGCAGCGTTGCCCGACAGGACCAAGAGACCCAGTACTTC.

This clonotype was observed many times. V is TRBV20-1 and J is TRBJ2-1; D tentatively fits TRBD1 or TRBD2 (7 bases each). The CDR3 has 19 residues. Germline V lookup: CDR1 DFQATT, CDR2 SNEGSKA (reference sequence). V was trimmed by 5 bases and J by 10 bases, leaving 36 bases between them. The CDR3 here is CSAEAYITGEGLFPVEQFF. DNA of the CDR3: TGCAGTGCTGAGGCCTACATTACAGGGGAGGGACTTTTTCCCGTCGAGCAGTTCTTC.

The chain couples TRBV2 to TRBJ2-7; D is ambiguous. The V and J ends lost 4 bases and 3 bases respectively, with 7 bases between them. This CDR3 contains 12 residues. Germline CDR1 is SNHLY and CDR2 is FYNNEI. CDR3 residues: CASSAQDYEQYF. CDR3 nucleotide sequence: TGTGCCAGCAGTGCCCAGGACTACGAGCAGTACTTC.

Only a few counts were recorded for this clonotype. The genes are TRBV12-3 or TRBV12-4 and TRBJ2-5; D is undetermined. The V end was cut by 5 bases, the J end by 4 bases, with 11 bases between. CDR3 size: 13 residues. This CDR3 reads CASSAERAETQYF. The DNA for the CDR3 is TGTGCCAGCAGTGCCGAAAGAGCAGAGACCCAGTACTTC.

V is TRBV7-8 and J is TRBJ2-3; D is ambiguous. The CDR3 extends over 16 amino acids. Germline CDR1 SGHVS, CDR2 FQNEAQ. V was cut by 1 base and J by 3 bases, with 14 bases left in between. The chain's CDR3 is CASSLVWGERTDTQYF. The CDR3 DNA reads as TGTGCCAGCAGCTTAGTTTGGGGTGAAAGGACAGATACGCAGTATTTT.

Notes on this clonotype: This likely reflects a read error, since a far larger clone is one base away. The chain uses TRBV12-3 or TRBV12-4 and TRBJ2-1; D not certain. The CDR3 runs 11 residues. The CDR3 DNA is TGTGCCGGCAGTTTAGTCAATGAGCAGTTCTTC. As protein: CAGSLVNEQFF.

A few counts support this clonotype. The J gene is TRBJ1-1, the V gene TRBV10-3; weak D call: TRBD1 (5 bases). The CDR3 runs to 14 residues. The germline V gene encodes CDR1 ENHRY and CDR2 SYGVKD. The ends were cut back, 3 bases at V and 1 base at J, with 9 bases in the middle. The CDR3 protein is CAISDRGANTEAFF. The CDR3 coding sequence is TGTGCCATCAGTGACCGAGGGGCGAACACTGAAGCTTTCTTT.

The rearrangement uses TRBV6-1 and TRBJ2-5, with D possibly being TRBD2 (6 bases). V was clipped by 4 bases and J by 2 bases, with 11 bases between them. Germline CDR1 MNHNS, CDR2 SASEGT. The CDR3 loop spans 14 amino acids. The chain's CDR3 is CASSGASVQETQYF. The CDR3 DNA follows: TGTGCCAGCAGTGGAGCTAGCGTTCAAGAGACCCAGTACTTC.

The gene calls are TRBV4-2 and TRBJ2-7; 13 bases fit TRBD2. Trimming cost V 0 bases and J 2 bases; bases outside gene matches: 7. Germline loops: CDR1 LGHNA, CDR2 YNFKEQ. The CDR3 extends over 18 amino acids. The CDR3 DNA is TGTGCCAGCAGCCAAGACCCTTTACTAGCGGGGGGGGCCTACGAGCAGTACTTC. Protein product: CASSQDPLLAGGAYEQYF.

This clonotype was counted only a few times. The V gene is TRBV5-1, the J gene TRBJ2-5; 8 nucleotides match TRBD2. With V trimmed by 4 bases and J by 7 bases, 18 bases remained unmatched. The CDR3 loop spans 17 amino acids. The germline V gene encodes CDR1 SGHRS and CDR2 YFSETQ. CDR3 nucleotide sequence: TGCGCCAGCAGCCCCCTCTCAGGAGCGGGTCTAGCGGGGACCCAGTACTTC. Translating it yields CASSPLSGAGLAGTQYF.

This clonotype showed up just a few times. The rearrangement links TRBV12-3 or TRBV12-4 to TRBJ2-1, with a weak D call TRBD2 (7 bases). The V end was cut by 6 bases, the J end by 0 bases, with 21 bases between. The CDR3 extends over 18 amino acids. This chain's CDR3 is CASSFRGRGLSSYNEQFF. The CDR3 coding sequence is TGTGCCAGCAGCTTCCGAGGGCGGGGGCTCTCCTCCTACAATGAGCAGTTCTTC.

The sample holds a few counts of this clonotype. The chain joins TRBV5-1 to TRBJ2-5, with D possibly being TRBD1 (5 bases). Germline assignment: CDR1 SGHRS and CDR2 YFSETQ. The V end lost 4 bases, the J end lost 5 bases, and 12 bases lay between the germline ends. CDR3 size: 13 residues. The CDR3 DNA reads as TGCGCCAGCAGCGTTAGACAGTCCGAGACCCAGTACTTC. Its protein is CASSVRQSETQYF.

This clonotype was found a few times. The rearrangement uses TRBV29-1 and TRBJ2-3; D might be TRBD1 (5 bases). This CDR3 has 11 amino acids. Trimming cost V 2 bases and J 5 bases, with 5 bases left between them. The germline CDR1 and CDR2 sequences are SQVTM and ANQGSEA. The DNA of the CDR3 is TGCAGCGTTGAAACAGGAGATACGCAGTATTTT. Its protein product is CSVETGDTQYF.

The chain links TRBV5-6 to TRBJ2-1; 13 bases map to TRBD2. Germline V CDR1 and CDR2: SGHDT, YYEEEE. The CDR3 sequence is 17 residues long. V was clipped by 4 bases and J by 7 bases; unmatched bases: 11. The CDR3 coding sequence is TGTGCCAGCAGCGGAGACGGGACTAGCGGGACCAGGAATGAGCAGTTCTTC. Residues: CASSGDGTSGTRNEQFF.

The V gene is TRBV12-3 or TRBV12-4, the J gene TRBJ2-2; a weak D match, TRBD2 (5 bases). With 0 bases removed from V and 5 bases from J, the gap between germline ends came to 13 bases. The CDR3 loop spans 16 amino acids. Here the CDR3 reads CASSLARGLSTGELFF. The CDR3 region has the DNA TGTGCCAGCAGTTTAGCACGGGGATTGTCAACCGGGGAGCTGTTTTTT.

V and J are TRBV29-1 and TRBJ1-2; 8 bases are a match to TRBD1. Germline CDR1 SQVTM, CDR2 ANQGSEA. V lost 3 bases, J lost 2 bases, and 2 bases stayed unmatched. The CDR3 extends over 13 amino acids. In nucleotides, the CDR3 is TGCAGCGTTGACTGGACAGGGAACTATGGCTACACCTTC. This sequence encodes CSVDWTGNYGYTF.

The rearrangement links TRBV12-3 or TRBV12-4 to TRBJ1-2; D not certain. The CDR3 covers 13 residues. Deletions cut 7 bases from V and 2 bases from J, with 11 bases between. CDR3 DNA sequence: TGTGCCAGCAATAGACACATCAACTATGGCTACACCTTC. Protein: CASNRHINYGYTF.

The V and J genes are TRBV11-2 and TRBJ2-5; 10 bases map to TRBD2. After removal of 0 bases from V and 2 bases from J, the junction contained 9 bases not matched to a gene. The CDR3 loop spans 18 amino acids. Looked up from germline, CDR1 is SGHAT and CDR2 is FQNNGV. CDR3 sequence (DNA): TGTGCCAGCAGCTTAGATCTTTTCGGACTAGCGGTTCAAGAGACCCAGTACTTC. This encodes CASSLDLFGLAVQETQYF.

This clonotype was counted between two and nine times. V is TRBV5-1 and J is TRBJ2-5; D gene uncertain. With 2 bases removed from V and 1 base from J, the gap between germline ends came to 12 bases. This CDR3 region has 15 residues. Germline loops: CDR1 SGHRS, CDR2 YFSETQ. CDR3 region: CASSFTPTVQETQYF. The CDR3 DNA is TGCGCCAGCAGCTTTACCCCGACTGTCCAAGAGACCCAGTACTTC.